This T cell receptor (beta chain) was identified during a study of naive and memory T cell subsets. Study conclusions and caveats: Naive repertoires, especially CD8, held a few larger clonotypes, possibly memory cells re-expressing CD45RA. Between naive and memory subsets, TCR abundance power law exponents differed.

Regarding this clonotype: The target antigen is unknown.

V dropped 0 bases and J dropped 6; count of bases not matched to a gene: 3. This CDR3 has 14 amino acids. The germline CDR1 and CDR2 sequences are KGHSH and LQKENI. Alpha and beta libraries were amplified separately from the second PCR onward. CD4+ T cell IFNgamma after overnight CMV lysate exposure gave donor CMV status. The beta constant-region primer was an equimolar mix of two oligonucleotides covering TRBC1 and TRBC2. The ligated cDNA underwent four PCR rounds using SP2 and nested alpha and beta constant-region primers. TCRdb redid the calling of the UMI-ligation and nested PCR reads with MiXCR, one entry per CDR3 protein. The data show under 150,000 distinct CDR3 sequences, around 21% seen once.

V and J are TRBV18 and TRBJ1-1; 8 bases match TRBD1. The clonotype originates from a human donor in good health. The sample was naive CD8+ T cells from blood. The CDR3 is CASSPPGGQAEAFF. CDR3 nucleotide sequence: TGTGCCAGCTCACCACCGGGGGGACAGGCTGAAGCTTTCTTT.